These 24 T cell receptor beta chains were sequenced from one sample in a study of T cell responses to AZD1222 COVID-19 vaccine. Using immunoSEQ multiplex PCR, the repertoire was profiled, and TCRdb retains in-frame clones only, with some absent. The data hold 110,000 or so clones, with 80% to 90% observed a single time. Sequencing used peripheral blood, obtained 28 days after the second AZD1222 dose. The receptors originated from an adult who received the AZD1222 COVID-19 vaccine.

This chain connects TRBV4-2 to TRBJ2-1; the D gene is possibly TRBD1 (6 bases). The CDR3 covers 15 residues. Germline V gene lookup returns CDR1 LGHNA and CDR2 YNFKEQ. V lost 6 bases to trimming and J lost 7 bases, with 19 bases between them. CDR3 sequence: CASSDTGLKGNEQFF. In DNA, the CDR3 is TGTGCCAGCAGTGATACAGGGCTCAAGGGGAATGAGCAGTTCTTC.

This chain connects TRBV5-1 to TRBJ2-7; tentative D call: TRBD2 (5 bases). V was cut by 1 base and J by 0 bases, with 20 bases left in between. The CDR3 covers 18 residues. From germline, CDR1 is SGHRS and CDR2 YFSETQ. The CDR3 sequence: CASSLNPYGVDSSYEQYF. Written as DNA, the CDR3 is TGCGCCAGCAGCTTGAACCCTTACGGGGTCGATAGCTCCTACGAGCAGTACTTC.

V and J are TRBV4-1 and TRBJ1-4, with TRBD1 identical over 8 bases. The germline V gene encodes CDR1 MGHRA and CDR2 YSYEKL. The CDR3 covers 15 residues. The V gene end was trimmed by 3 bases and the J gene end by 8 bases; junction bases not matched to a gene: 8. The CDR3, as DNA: TGCGCCAGCAGCCACCCGGGACAGGATGGAGAAAAACTGTTTTTT. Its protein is CASSHPGQDGEKLFF.

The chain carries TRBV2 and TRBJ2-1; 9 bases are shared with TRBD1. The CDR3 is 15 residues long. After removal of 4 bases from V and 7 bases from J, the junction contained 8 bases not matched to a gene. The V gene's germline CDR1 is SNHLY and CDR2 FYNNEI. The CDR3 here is CASSVVGQGWNEQFF. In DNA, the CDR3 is TGTGCCAGCAGTGTAGTTGGACAGGGGTGGAATGAGCAGTTCTTC.

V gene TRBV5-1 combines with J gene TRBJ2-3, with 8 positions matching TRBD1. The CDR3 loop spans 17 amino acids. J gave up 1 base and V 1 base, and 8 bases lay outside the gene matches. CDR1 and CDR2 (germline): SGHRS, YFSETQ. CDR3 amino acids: CASSLWTTGGGTDTQYF. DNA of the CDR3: TGCGCCAGCAGCTTGTGGACCACAGGGGGAGGCACAGATACGCAGTATTTT.

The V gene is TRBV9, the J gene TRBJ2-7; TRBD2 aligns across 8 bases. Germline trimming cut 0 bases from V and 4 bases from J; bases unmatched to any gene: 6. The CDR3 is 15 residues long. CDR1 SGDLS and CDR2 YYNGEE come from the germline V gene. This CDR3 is CASSVGVGRAYEQYF. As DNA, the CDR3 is TGTGCCAGCAGCGTAGGGGTCGGGAGGGCTTACGAGCAGTACTTC.

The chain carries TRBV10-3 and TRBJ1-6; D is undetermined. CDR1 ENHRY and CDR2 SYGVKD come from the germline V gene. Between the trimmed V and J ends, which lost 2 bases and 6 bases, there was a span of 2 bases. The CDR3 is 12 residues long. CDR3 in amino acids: CAISERNSPLHF. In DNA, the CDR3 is TGTGCCATCAGTGAGCGTAATTCACCCCTCCACTTT.

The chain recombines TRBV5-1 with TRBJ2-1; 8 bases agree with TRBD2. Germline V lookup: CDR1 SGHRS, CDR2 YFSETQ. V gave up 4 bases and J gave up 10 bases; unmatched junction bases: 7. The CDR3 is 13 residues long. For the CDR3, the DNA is TGCGCCAGCAGCGCCGAACTAGCGGCCGAGCAGTTCTTC. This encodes CASSAELAAEQFF.

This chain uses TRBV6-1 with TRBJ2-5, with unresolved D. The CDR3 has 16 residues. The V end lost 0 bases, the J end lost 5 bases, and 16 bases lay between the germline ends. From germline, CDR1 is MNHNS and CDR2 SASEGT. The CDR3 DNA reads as TGTGCCAGCAGTGAAGCCCCCCTCGGCCCCCTTGAGACCCAGTACTTC. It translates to CASSEAPLGPLETQYF.

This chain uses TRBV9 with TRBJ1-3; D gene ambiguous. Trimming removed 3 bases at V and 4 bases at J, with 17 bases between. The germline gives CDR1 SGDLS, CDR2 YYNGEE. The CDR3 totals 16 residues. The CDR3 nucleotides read TGTGCCAGCAGCGCCACCGTGGGAGAGGGCGGAAACACCATATATTTT. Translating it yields CASSATVGEGGNTIYF.

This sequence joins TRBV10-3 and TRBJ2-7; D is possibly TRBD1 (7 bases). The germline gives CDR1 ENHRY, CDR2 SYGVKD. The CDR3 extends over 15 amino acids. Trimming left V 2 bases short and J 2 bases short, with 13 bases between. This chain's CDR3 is CAISEAEGAPYEQYF. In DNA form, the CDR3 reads TGTGCCATCAGTGAGGCGGAGGGGGCTCCCTACGAGCAGTACTTC.

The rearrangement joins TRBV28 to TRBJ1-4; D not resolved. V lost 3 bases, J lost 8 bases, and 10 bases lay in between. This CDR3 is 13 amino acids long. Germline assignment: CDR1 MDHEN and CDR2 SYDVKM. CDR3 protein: CASSFGFWEKLFF. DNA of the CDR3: TGTGCCAGCAGTTTTGGATTTTGGGAAAAACTGTTTTTT.

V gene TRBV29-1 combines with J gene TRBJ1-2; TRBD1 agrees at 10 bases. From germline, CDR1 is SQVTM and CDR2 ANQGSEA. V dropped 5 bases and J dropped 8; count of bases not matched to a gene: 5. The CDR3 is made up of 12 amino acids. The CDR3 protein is CSVFGTGAGYTF. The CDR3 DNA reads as TGCAGCGTTTTTGGGACAGGGGCGGGCTACACCTTC.

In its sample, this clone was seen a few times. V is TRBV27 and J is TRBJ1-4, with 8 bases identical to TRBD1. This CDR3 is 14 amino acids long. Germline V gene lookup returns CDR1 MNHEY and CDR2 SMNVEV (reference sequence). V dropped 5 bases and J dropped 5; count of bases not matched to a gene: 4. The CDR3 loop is CASSSDRGNEKLFF. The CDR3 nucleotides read TGTGCCAGCAGTAGTGACAGGGGCAATGAAAAACTGTTTTTT.

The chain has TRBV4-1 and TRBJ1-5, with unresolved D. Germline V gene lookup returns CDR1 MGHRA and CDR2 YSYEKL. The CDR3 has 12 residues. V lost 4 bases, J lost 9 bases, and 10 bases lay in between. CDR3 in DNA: TGCGCCAGCAGCCCGGCAATTGGGCCCCAGCATTTT. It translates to CASSPAIGPQHF.

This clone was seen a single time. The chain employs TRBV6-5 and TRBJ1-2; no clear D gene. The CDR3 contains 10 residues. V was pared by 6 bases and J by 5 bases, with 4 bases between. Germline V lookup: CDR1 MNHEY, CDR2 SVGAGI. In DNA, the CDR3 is TGTGCCAGCAGCGATTATGGCTACACCTTC. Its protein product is CASSDYGYTF.

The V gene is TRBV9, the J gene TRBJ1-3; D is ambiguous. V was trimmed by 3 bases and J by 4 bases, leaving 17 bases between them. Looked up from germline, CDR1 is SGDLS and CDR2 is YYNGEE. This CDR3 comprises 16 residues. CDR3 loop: CASSGRPGQRGNTIYF. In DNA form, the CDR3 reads TGTGCCAGCAGCGGACGGCCGGGCCAGAGGGGAAACACCATATATTTT.

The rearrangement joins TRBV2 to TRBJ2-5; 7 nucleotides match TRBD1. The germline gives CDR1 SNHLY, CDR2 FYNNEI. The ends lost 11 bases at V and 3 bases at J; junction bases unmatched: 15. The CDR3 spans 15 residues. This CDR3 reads CAGQTGTDWEETQYF. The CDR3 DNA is TGTGCCGGCCAGACAGGGACCGATTGGGAAGAGACCCAGTACTTC.

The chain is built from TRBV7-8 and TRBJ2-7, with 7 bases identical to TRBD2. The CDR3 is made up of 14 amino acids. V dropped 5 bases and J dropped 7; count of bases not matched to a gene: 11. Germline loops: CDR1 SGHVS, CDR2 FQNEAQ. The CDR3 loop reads CASSPSGNEDEQYF. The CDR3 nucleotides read TGTGCCAGCAGCCCGAGCGGGAACGAGGATGAGCAGTACTTC. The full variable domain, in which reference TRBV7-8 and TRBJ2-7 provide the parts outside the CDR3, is GAGVSQSPRYKVAKRGQDVALRCDPISGHVSLFWYQQALGQGPEFLTYFQNEAQLDKSGLPSDRFFAERPEGSVSTLKIQRTQQEDSAVYLCASSPSGNEDEQYFGPGTRLTVT.

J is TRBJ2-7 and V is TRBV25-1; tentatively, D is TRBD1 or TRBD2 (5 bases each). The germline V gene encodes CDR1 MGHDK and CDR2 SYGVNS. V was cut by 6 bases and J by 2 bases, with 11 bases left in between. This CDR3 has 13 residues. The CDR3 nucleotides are TGTGCCAGCAGCCTCCTGGGGGCCTACGAGCAGTACTTC. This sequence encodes CASSLLGAYEQYF.

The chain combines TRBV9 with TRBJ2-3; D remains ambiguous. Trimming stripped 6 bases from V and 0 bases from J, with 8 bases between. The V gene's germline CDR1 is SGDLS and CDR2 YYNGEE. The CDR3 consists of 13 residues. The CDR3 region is CASTKLSTDTQYF. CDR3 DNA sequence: TGTGCCAGCACCAAGCTTAGCACAGATACGCAGTATTTT. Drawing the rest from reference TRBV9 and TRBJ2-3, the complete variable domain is DSGVTQTPKHLITATGQRVTLRCSPRSGDLSVYWYQQSLDQGLQFLIQYYNGEERAKGNILERFSAQQFPDLHSELNLSSLELGDSALYFCASTKLSTDTQYFGPGTRLTVL.

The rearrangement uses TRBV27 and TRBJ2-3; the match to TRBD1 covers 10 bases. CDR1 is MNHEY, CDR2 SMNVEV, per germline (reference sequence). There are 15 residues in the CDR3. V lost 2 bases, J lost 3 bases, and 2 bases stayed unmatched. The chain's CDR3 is CASSLGGQGTDTQYF. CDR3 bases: TGTGCCAGCAGTTTAGGGGGACAGGGGACAGATACGCAGTATTTT.

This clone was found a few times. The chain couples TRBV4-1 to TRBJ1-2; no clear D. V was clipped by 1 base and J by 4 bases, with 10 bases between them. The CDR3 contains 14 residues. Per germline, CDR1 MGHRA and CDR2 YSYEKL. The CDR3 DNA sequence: TGCGCCAGCAGCCAAGCGTGGATGAGCTATGGCTACACCTTC. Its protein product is CASSQAWMSYGYTF.

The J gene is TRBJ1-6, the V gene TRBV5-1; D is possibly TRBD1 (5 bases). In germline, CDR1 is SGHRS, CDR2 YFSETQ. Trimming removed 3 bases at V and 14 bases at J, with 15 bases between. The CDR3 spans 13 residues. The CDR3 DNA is TGCGCCAGCAGCTCTGTGGACGGGGGAGCCCTCCACTTT. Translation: CASSSVDGGALHF.